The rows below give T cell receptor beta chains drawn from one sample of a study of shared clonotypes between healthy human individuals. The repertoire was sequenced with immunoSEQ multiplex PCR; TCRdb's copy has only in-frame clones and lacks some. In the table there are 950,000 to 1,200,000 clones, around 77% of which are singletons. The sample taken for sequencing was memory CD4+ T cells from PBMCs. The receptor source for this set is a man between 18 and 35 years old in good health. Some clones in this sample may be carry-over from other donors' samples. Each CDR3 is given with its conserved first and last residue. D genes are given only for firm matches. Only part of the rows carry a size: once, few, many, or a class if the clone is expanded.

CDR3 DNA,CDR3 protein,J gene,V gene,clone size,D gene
TGTGCCAGCAGCTACCTGAGGGCCTCCTACGAGCAGTACTTC,CASSYLRASYEQYF,TRBJ2-7,TRBV7-9,once,.
TGTGCCAGCACCATGGGAGGACAGACCCAAGAGACCCAGTACTTC,CASTMGGQTQETQYF,TRBJ2-5,TRBV5-4,.,.
TGTGCCAGCAGTTCCTCCACGGGGGGGTTAGCCAAAAACATTCAGTACTTC,CASSSSTGGLAKNIQYF,TRBJ2-4,TRBV28,.,TRBD2
TGTGCCAGCAGTCGTGGGGGGAATGGGGTGCAGACCCAGTACTTC,CASSRGGNGVQTQYF,TRBJ2-5,TRBV11-1,.,.
TGCGCCAGCAGCCGTCGACTGTTAGGACTAGGGGGAGAGACCCAGTACTTC,CASSRRLLGLGGETQYF,TRBJ2-5,TRBV4-1,.,.
TGTGCCAGCAGCGAGTATGGGGGCGTCAACACTGAAGCTTTCTTT,CASSEYGGVNTEAFF,TRBJ1-1,TRBV14,once,.
TGTGCCAGCAGCCCACGGACTAGCGGAGATACGCAGTATTTT,CASSPRTSGDTQYF,TRBJ2-3,TRBV7-8,.,TRBD2
TGTGCCAGCAGCCCCGGGAACAGGGCAGATCAGCCCCAGCATTTT,CASSPGNRADQPQHF,TRBJ1-5,TRBV7-2,.,.
TGTGCCAGCAGCCACGCGAGGGTCAATGAGCAGTTCTTC,CASSHARVNEQFF,TRBJ2-1,TRBV6-5,.,.
TGTGCCAGCAGCCGGAACGGGGTAAGGGGTGAAAAACTGTTTTTT,CASSRNGVRGEKLFF,TRBJ1-4,TRBV5-6,.,.
TGTGCCAGCAGCACCGGGACAGGGGATCAGCCCCAGCATTTT,CASSTGTGDQPQHF,TRBJ1-5,TRBV7-6,few,TRBD1
TGTGCCAGCAGCTCCTTAGCGGGAGAAAACACCGGGGAGCTGTTTTTT,CASSSLAGENTGELFF,TRBJ2-2,TRBV7-9,.,TRBD2
TGTGCCAGCATTCAGGGACTAGAATCAGATACGCAGTATTTT,CASIQGLESDTQYF,TRBJ2-3,TRBV5-8,once,TRBD2
TGTGCCAGCAGTGTAGGGACAGGCCTGAATGAGCAGTTCTTC,CASSVGTGLNEQFF,TRBJ2-1,TRBV6-5,.,TRBD1
TGCGCCAGCAGCCTTCGACAGGGACGCTTAACAGATACGCAGTATTTT,CASSLRQGRLTDTQYF,TRBJ2-3,TRBV5-1,.,TRBD1
TGTGCCAGCAGCCAAAGGACAGGGGGGCAGGATGAAAAACTGTTTTTT,CASSQRTGGQDEKLFF,TRBJ1-4,TRBV4-2,few,TRBD1
TGTGCCAGCAGCTCCCAGCGTTTGGGAGTTGGGGATACGCAGTATTTT,CASSSQRLGVGDTQYF,TRBJ2-3,TRBV5-4,.,.
TGTGCCAGCAGCTTAGCTCCCGGGGCCAACGTCCTGACTTTC,CASSLAPGANVLTF,TRBJ2-6,TRBV7-2,.,.
TGTGCCACCACAAGAGACAGCCTTACCCTCAATGAGCAGTTCTTC,CATTRDSLTLNEQFF,TRBJ2-1,TRBV6-6,once,.
TGTGCCAGCAGTCTCGGGGCGGTTGGGGCCAACGTCCTGACTTTC,CASSLGAVGANVLTF,TRBJ2-6,TRBV27,.,.
TGCGCCAGCAGCTCGACTAGTCGAACCGGGGAGCTGTTTTTT,CASSSTSRTGELFF,TRBJ2-2,TRBV5-1,.,.
TGTGCCAGCTCACTCTTGGGGACAGGCTCCACAGATACGCAGTATTTT,CASSLLGTGSTDTQYF,TRBJ2-3,TRBV18,.,TRBD1
TGTGCCAGCAGACCGGGGACAGGGGCCGGCGGGAGGACGGCCTACGAGCAGTACTTC,CASRPGTGAGGRTAYEQYF,TRBJ2-7,TRBV7-2,.,TRBD1
TGTGCCAGTAGTATGCCTGGCAGGACAGGCCCGTTGAACACTGAAGCTTTCTTT,CASSMPGRTGPLNTEAFF,TRBJ1-1,TRBV19,.,TRBD1
TGTGCCAGCACCCCGGGCAGGCGGACAGATACGCAGTATTTT,CASTPGRRTDTQYF,TRBJ2-3,TRBV11-1,.,.
TGTGCCAGCCGCAGCGGTACGAACACCGGGGAGCTGTTTTTT,CASRSGTNTGELFF,TRBJ2-2,TRBV28,.,.
TGCAGTGCTCTCCCTGAAGAGACCCAGTACTTC,CSALPEETQYF,TRBJ2-5,TRBV20-1,once,.
TGCAGGCCCCAGGGGAGCACTGAAGCTTTCTTT,CRPQGSTEAFF,TRBJ1-1,TRBV20-1,.,.
TGCGCCAGCAGCAGCACGGACAGGGGACTAAAGGGCTACACCTTC,CASSSTDRGLKGYTF,TRBJ1-2,TRBV4-3,.,TRBD1
TGCGCCAGCAGCCAAGCGATCGGGGCGCGACTAGCGTCATCCCAAAACATTCAGTACTTC,CASSQAIGARLASSQNIQYF,TRBJ2-4,TRBV4-3,.,TRBD2
TGTGCCAGCAGCTTATTACCAGGGGGAATGGGACCTGGAAACACCATATATTTT,CASSLLPGGMGPGNTIYF,TRBJ1-3,TRBV13,.,TRBD1
TGTGCCAGCAGCCCTAACACAGGGGGCAGAGACTACACATACTTC,CASSPNTGGRDYTYF,TRBJ2-5,TRBV5-6,few,TRBD1
TGTGCCAGCAGCCCGGGAGGGGGAAATACGCAGTATTTT,CASSPGGGNTQYF,TRBJ2-3,TRBV11-3,few,TRBD2
TGCGCCAGCAGGGGGGACCCCTCGAATAATTCACCCCTCCACTTT,CASRGDPSNNSPLHF,TRBJ1-6,TRBV10-2,.,.
TGTGCCAGCAGCGTAGAAGAATGGGGGGCATACTATGGCTACACCTTC,CASSVEEWGAYYGYTF,TRBJ1-2,TRBV9,.,.
TGTGCCAGCAGTTACGACAGGGGCCTGCCCCAGCATTTT,CASSYDRGLPQHF,TRBJ1-5,TRBV6-5,.,TRBD1
TGTGCCAGCAGCCCCACTGGACAGACGCAAGAGACCCAGTACTTC,CASSPTGQTQETQYF,TRBJ2-5,TRBV7-2,.,.
TGTGCCAGCAGGCACGAGTCTCTTTCAGAGACCCAGTACTTC,CASRHESLSETQYF,TRBJ2-5,TRBV28,.,.
TGTGCCAGCAGCTCCCGACATCCCACCGGGGAGCTGTTTTTT,CASSSRHPTGELFF,TRBJ2-2,TRBV7-2,.,.
TGCGCCAGCAGTGAAGGGGGGCGCGGTCAGCCCCAGCATTTT,CASSEGGRGQPQHF,TRBJ1-5,TRBV10-2,few,.
TGTGCCAGTAGTCCACACCCGGGACAGGGGAGTTATGGCTACACCTTC,CASSPHPGQGSYGYTF,TRBJ1-2,TRBV19,.,TRBD1
TGTGCCAGCTCACCACCGGTGGGTCTCCCGGGGACCCAGTACTTC,CASSPPVGLPGTQYF,TRBJ2-5,TRBV18,.,.
TGTGCCAGCAGCGGGACATTACAGGGATTTGGCTACACCTTC,CASSGTLQGFGYTF,TRBJ1-2,TRBV7-8,many,.
TGTGCCAGCAGCTTAGAGGTCTCGGGGACATCTAACTATGGCTACACCTTC,CASSLEVSGTSNYGYTF,TRBJ1-2,TRBV7-9,.,.
TGTGCCAGCAGTTTCAAGACAGCCTACTATGGCTACACCTTC,CASSFKTAYYGYTF,TRBJ1-2,TRBV2,.,.